The text below deals with one T cell receptor (beta chain). Antigen: not known. These data belong to a study of T cell responses to AZD1222 COVID-19 vaccine. Overall study findings and caveats: Mapped onto spike, vaccine-associated CD4 TCRs spanned it and were dominant at 160-218 and 743-854. The donors showed a predominance of white British ancestry and of females, with possible underestimation of clonal diversity.

Profiled with immunoSEQ multiplex PCR; TCRdb holds only in-frame clones, not every one. The sample lists 69,000 or so clones; 88% were seen once. This clonotype was obtained from an adult who received the MenACWY meningococcal vaccine as a control. The sequences come from peripheral blood, collected 28 days after the second dose of the MenACWY control vaccine.

CDR3 sequence reads: CASKPTGENYGYTF. In DNA form, the CDR3 reads TGTGCCAGCAAACCGACAGGGGAAAACTATGGCTACACCTTC. The rearrangement links TRBV6-6 to TRBJ1-2; 8 bases agree with TRBD1. The CDR3 loop spans 14 amino acids. V shed 7 bases, J shed 2 bases, and the junction held 6 bases outside the gene matches. Per germline, CDR1 MNHNY and CDR2 SVGAGI (reference sequence).